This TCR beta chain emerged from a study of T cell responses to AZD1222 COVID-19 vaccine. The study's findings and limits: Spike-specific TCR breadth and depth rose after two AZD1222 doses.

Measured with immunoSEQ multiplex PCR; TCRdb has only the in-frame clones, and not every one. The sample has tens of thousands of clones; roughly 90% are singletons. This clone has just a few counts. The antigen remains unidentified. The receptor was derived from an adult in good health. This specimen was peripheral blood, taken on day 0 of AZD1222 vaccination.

CDR3 loop: CASSLQGNLNTEAFF. CDR3 sequence (DNA): TGTGCCAGCAGCCTACAGGGGAATCTGAACACTGAAGCTTTCTTT. The chain employs TRBV7-2 and TRBJ1-1, with 7 bases lining up with TRBD1. Germline assignment: CDR1 SGHTA and CDR2 FQGNSA. The CDR3 runs to 15 residues. V lost 5 bases, J lost 0 bases, and 6 bases stayed unmatched.